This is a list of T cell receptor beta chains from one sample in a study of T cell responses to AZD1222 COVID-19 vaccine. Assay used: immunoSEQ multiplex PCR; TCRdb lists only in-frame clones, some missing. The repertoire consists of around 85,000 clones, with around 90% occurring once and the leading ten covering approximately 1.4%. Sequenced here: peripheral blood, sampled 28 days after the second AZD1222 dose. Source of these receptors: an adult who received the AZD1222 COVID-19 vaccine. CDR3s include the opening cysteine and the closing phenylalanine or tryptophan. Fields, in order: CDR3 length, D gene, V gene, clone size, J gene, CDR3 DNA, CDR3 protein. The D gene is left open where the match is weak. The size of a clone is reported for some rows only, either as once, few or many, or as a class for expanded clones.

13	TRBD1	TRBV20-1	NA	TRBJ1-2	TGCAGTGCTAGTCCACAGGGGAATAATGGCTACACCTTC	CSASPQGNNGYTF
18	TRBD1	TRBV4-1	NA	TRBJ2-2	TGCGCCAGCAGCCCCAATTCCGGACAGGGCGCGAACACCGGGGAGCTGTTTTTT	CASSPNSGQGANTGELFF
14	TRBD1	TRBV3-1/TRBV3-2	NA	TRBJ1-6	TGTGCCAGCAGCCAGTACAGGGGCGGCTCACCCCTCCACTTT	CASSQYRGGSPLHF
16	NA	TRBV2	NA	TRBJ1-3	TGTGCCAGCAGCGAGACTGGGGGGGAATTTGGAAACACCATATATTTT	CASSETGGEFGNTIYF
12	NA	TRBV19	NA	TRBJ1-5	TGTGCCAGTAGTAACATCAATCAGCCCCAGCATTTT	CASSNINQPQHF
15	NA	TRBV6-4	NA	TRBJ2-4	TGTGCCAGCAGTCCTCTTCCGGGAACCAAAAACATTCAGTACTTC	CASSPLPGTKNIQYF
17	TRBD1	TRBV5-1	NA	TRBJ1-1	TGCGCCAGCAGCTCCGTTTCGAGGGGGCCGAAAAACACTGAAGCTTTCTTT	CASSSVSRGPKNTEAFF
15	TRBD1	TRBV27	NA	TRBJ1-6	TGTGCCAGCCGACGACAGGGGGCTGGTAATTCACCCCTCCACTTT	CASRRQGAGNSPLHF
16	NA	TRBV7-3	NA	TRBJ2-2	TGTGCCAGCAGCTCCCTGGGGGGTTTGAACACCGGGGAGCTGTTTTTT	CASSSLGGLNTGELFF
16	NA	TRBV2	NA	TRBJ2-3	TGTGCCAGCAGTGAAGTTCCGGGGGTTAGCACAGATACGCAGTATTTT	CASSEVPGVSTDTQYF
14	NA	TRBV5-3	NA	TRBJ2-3	TGTGCCAGAAGGGTGGGTTACCGGTCAGATACGCAGTATTTT	CARRVGYRSDTQYF
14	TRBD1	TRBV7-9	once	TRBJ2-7	TGTGCCAGCAGCTCAGACAGGGGATCCTACGAGCAGTACTTC	CASSSDRGSYEQYF
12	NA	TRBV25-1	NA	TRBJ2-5	TGTGCCAGCAGTGAAGAGTGGGAGACCCAGTACTTC	CASSEEWETQYF
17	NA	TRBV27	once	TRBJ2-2	TGTGCCAGCAGTAAGAAACCCGGGACACTGAGCACCGGGGAGCTGTTTTTT	CASSKKPGTLSTGELFF